The 30 T cell receptor beta chains below come from one sample, sequenced in a study of T cell repertoires in aging, cancer and after chemotherapy (dated by TCRdb to about 2019). TCR beta rearrangements were amplified from genomic DNA extracted from peripheral blood rather than from sorted cells or RNA. TCRdb names Illumina MiSeq as the instrument used. Rearranged TRB sequences spanning V, D and J segments were amplified by multiplex touch-down PCR using a mixed TRB-A/B primer pool. TCRdb applied fastp at Q25 and MiXCR to the public reads, then kept only in-frame beta chains. A single entry per CDR3 protein holds the most common genes and DNA from its merged rows. The table for this sample lists around 3,000 distinct CDR3 sequences; around 24% of them were counted only once. 8.7% of the sample is taken by the ten largest. Sequencing used blood. Receptors originate from a human donor with a solid tumor.

This clonotype showed up just a few times. The genes are TRBV5-4 and TRBJ2-7; D not certain. Germline V gene sequence: CDR1 SGHNT, CDR2 YYREEE (reference sequence). V was cut by 5 bases and J by 4 bases, with 19 bases left in between. This CDR3 comprises 15 residues. The CDR3 reads CASSIGFASGYEQYF. The CDR3 nucleotides read TGTGCCAGCAGTATAGGGTTTGCGTCTGGGTACGAGCAGTACTTC.

By share, this clonotype counts as medium-sized. The chain has TRBV30 and TRBJ1-2; maybe TRBD1 (5 bases). This CDR3 region has 12 residues. V was cut by 1 base and J by 4 bases, with 7 bases left in between. Germline V gene sequence: CDR1 GTSNPN, CDR2 SVGIG (reference sequence). CDR3 sequence reads: CAWSAGTYGYTF. CDR3 sequence (DNA): TGTGCCTGGAGTGCAGGGACCTATGGCTACACCTTC.

The chain uses TRBV7-3 and TRBJ1-6; the match to TRBD1 covers 8 bases. From germline, CDR1 is SGHTA and CDR2 FQGTGA. V lost 5 bases, J lost 5 bases, and 5 bases stayed unmatched. There are 15 residues in the CDR3. CDR3 loop: CASSRQGSNNSPLHF. In nucleotides, the CDR3 is TGTGCCAGCAGCCGACAGGGGTCCAATAATTCACCCCTCCACTTT.

This clonotype was seen more than once but under ten times. J is TRBJ2-5 and V is TRBV7-9; a weak D match, TRBD2 (6 bases). The ends were cut back, 5 bases at V and 0 bases at J, with 13 bases in the middle. Germline V gene lookup returns CDR1 SEHNR and CDR2 FQNEAQ (reference sequence). The CDR3 runs to 15 residues. CDR3 sequence reads: CASSLGGGDQETQYF. The DNA of the CDR3 is TGTGCCAGCAGCCTTGGGGGAGGAGACCAAGAGACCCAGTACTTC.

The chain combines TRBV6-2 or TRBV6-3 with TRBJ1-1, with D unclear. From germline, CDR1 is MNHEY and CDR2 SVGEGT. Trimming removed 0 bases from V and 5 bases from J, with 7 bases in between. CDR3 length: 13 residues. The CDR3 loop is CASSYSLGTEAFF. In DNA form, the CDR3 reads TGTGCCAGCAGTTACTCTTTAGGGACTGAAGCTTTCTTT.

This clonotype was detected a few times. The V gene is TRBV24-1, the J gene TRBJ2-1; 10 bases match TRBD1. The germline V gene encodes CDR1 KGHDR and CDR2 SFDVKD. The CDR3 spans 13 residues. V dropped 11 bases and J dropped 6; count of bases not matched to a gene: 6. CDR3 DNA: TGTGCCAGCGGACAGGGGGAAGTCAATGAGCAGTTCTTC. This translates into CASGQGEVNEQFF.

The V gene is TRBV20-1, the J gene TRBJ2-3, with D perhaps TRBD1 or TRBD2 (6 bases each). The germline CDR1 and CDR2 sequences are DFQATT and SNEGSKA (reference sequence). V gave up 6 bases and J gave up 7 bases, with 14 bases separating them. The CDR3 has 12 residues. The CDR3 DNA follows: TGCAGTGCCGGGGGCGAGGGGAATACGCAGTATTTT. It encodes CSAGGEGNTQYF.

The chain links TRBV5-1 to TRBJ2-5, with 8 bases aligning to TRBD1. The germline CDR1 and CDR2 sequences are SGHRS and YFSETQ. CDR3 size: 16 residues. The V and J ends lost 0 bases and 3 bases, in that order; junction bases with no gene match: 7. The CDR3 bases are TGCGCCAGCAGCTTGGGGACAGGGTTTATCGAAGAGACCCAGTACTTC. As protein: CASSLGTGFIEETQYF.

By proportion, this clonotype is medium-sized. The chain uses TRBV6-5 and TRBJ2-7, with TRBD2 matching 7 bases. Trimming at V came to 3 bases and at J to 4 bases, leaving 9 bases not matched to a gene. This CDR3 comprises 15 residues. The germline CDR1 and CDR2 sequences are MNHEY and SVGAGI. The CDR3 spells CASSYAGRGSYEQYF. The CDR3 nucleotides are TGTGCCAGCAGTTATGCGGGGCGGGGGAGTTACGAGCAGTACTTC.

By frequency in the sample, this clonotype is medium-sized. The CDR3 reads CASSNADTDTQYF. The DNA for the CDR3 is TGTGCCAGTAGTAATGCCGACACAGATACGCAGTATTTT. The V gene is TRBV19, the J gene TRBJ2-3; the D is unclear. V was shortened by 4 bases and J by 2 bases, with 7 bases between the two germline ends. The V gene's germline CDR1 is LNHDA and CDR2 SQIVND (reference sequence). This CDR3 contains 13 residues.

J is TRBJ1-2 and V is TRBV7-2, with D perhaps TRBD1 (5 bases). V was shortened by 5 bases and J by 6 bases, with 19 bases between the two germline ends. This CDR3 has 15 residues. CDR1 is SGHTA and CDR2 is FQGNSA in the germline V gene. CDR3 coding DNA: TGTGCCAGCAGCCTCCGAGGTTTAGGGGTGGATGGCTACACCTTC. This sequence encodes CASSLRGLGVDGYTF.

This clonotype is deemed medium-sized. The CDR3 DNA reads as TGTGCCATCAGTGGCCGGGCTGACTACGAGCAGTACTTC. This encodes CAISGRADYEQYF. The genes are TRBV10-3 and TRBJ2-7; D not certain. Per germline, CDR1 ENHRY and CDR2 SYGVKD. CDR3 size: 13 residues. Between the trimmed V and J ends, which lost 4 bases and 3 bases, there was a span of 10 bases.

This clonotype is classed as medium-sized. The chain employs TRBV7-2 and TRBJ1-1, with no clear D. Looked up from germline, CDR1 is SGHTA and CDR2 is FQGNSA. Trimming removed 6 bases at V and 5 bases at J, with 13 bases between. The CDR3 totals 13 residues. The CDR3 loop reads CASSSDRRTEAFF. As DNA, the CDR3 is TGTGCCAGCAGTTCAGACCGGAGGACTGAAGCTTTCTTT.

By frequency in the sample, this clonotype is medium-sized. The V call is TRBV7-2, the J call TRBJ2-5; D possibly corresponds to TRBD1 (5 bases). The CDR3 consists of 14 residues. Germline V lookup: CDR1 SGHTA, CDR2 FQGNSA. The V end lost 2 bases, the J end lost 9 bases, and 16 bases lay between the germline ends. The CDR3 DNA sequence: TGTGCCAGCAGCTTACAGGGCAGGGCGGTCGCCCAGTACTTC. Residues: CASSLQGRAVAQYF. The full variable domain, completed using reference TRBV7-2 and TRBJ2-5, is GAGVSQSPSNKVTEKGKDVELRCDPISGHTALYWYRQSLGQGLEFLIYFQGNSAPDKSGLPSDRFSAERTGGSVSTLTIQRTQQEDSAVYLCASSLQGRAVAQYFGPGTRLLVL.

The gene calls are TRBV19 and TRBJ2-7; 8 bases map to TRBD2. After removal of 1 base from V and 7 bases from J, the junction contained 6 bases not matched to a gene. There are 14 residues in the CDR3. Germline V gene data show CDR1 as LNHDA and CDR2 as SQIVND (reference sequence). The CDR3 bases are TGTGCCAGTAGTATAGCTCGGGAGGGGCGAGAGCAGTACTTC. It codes for CASSIAREGREQYF.

Only a few counts were recorded for this clonotype. V usage is TRBV7-2 and J usage is TRBJ2-1; D tentatively reads TRBD1 or TRBD2 (5 bases each). The CDR3 sequence is 16 residues long. Trimming took 6 bases from V and 0 from J, leaving 15 bases between them. Germline V gene data show CDR1 as SGHTA and CDR2 as FQGNSA. The CDR3 sequence is CASSGGRGYSYNEQFF. The DNA for the CDR3 is TGTGCCAGCAGTGGGGGACGAGGGTACTCCTACAATGAGCAGTTCTTC.

The gene calls are TRBV6-1 and TRBJ1-1; D ambiguous. Germline CDR1 and CDR2: MNHNS and SASEGT. V was trimmed by 6 bases and J by 4 bases, leaving 15 bases between them. The CDR3 has 14 amino acids. The CDR3 DNA reads as TGTGCCAGCAGATACGACTACTGGGGCACTGAAGCTTTCTTT. This translates into CASRYDYWGTEAFF.

The chain has TRBV7-2 and TRBJ2-4; 9 positions match TRBD2. The CDR3 has 16 amino acids. CDR1 is SGHTA, CDR2 FQGNSA, per germline. J lost 8 bases, V lost 1 base, and 9 bases had no gene match. The CDR3 region is CASSLGAGGRRDIQYF. CDR3 sequence (DNA): TGTGCCAGCAGCTTAGGAGCGGGGGGCCGACGGGACATTCAGTACTTC.

Turning to this clonotype: A much larger clonotype is one base distant, so this may be a read error. V usage is TRBV6-5 and J usage is TRBJ1-2, with 8 bases identical to TRBD1. Germline values: CDR1 MNHEY, CDR2 SVGAGI. Germline trimming cut 4 bases from V and 5 bases from J; bases unmatched to any gene: 9. The CDR3 runs 15 residues. CDR3 DNA: TGTGCCAGCAGTTCCCCCGGACAGGGCAAATATGGCTACACCTTC. It is translated as CASSSPGQGKYGYTF.

Only a few counts were recorded for this clonotype. The V and J genes are TRBV7-9 and TRBJ1-6, with TRBD1 matching 9 bases. Germline V gene sequence: CDR1 SEHNR, CDR2 FQNEAQ (reference sequence). Trimming took 6 bases from V and 6 from J; bases not matched to a gene: 9. The CDR3 is 16 amino acids. CDR3 DNA: TGTGCCAGCAGACAGGGACAGGGAGGAGGTAATTCACCCCTCCACTTT. Amino acid sequence: CASRQGQGGGNSPLHF.

Concerning this clonotype itself: No DNA is shown, since the ends of the CDR3 on it are uncertain; the CDR3 is the one TCRdb lists. The chain has TRBV28 and TRBJ2-5; TRBD1, as called in the table, went unchecked against the DNA. The CDR3 is made up of 17 amino acids, end residues included. CDR1 and CDR2 (germline): MDHEN, SYDVKM. CDR3 loop: CASSSSDWAKGGETQYF.

This clonotype was counted only a few times. V and J are TRBV19 and TRBJ2-7; a possible D gene is TRBD1 (6 bases). Germline V gene sequence: CDR1 LNHDA, CDR2 SQIVND (reference sequence). The length of the CDR3 is 15 residues. The V end lost 3 bases, the J end lost 4 bases, and 16 bases lay between the germline ends. The CDR3: CASSIERQVGYEQYF. CDR3 coding DNA: TGTGCCAGTAGTATCGAAAGACAGGTCGGGTACGAGCAGTACTTC.

The chain recombines TRBV6-4 with TRBJ2-3; a weak D match, TRBD2 (7 bases). Between the trimmed V and J ends, which lost 0 bases and 1 base, there was a span of 11 bases. CDR3 length: 16 residues. Per the germline V gene, CDR1 is MRHNA and CDR2 is SNTAGT. The CDR3, as DNA: TGTGCCAGCAGTGACTCGAAGGGGGGGGGCACAGATACGCAGTATTTT. Protein: CASSDSKGGGTDTQYF.

The chain has TRBV5-6 and TRBJ2-5, with D hard to call. CDR1 SGHDT and CDR2 YYEEEE come from the germline V gene. The V end was cut by 0 bases, the J end by 3 bases, with 3 bases between. The CDR3 contains 12 residues. The DNA for the CDR3 is TGTGCCAGCAGCTTGGGGGAAGAGACCCAGTACTTC. Amino acid sequence: CASSLGEETQYF.

This clonotype was observed a few times. This chain uses TRBV19 with TRBJ2-1; no clear D gene. The V gene lost 3 bases and the J gene lost 7 bases, with 13 bases spanning the gap. Per the germline V gene, CDR1 is LNHDA and CDR2 is SQIVND (reference sequence). The CDR3 extends over 14 amino acids. Here the CDR3 reads CASSISRQSNEQFF. The CDR3 DNA sequence: TGTGCCAGTAGTATCTCGCGTCAGAGTAATGAGCAGTTCTTC.

The V gene is TRBV6-5, the J gene TRBJ2-7; TRBD2 agrees at 8 bases. V lost 6 bases and J lost 2; bases outside the gene matches: 9. Germline assignment: CDR1 MNHEY and CDR2 SVGAGI. The CDR3 covers 15 residues. The CDR3 loop is CASSGPAGVTYEQYF. CDR3 DNA sequence: TGTGCCAGCAGCGGACCAGCGGGGGTTACCTACGAGCAGTACTTC.

This clonotype was counted a single time. This rearrangement joins TRBV19 to TRBJ1-5; 7 bases align to TRBD1. Germline assignment: CDR1 LNHDA and CDR2 SQIVND (reference sequence). This CDR3 has 15 residues. The V segment lost 7 bases and the J segment 2 bases; nucleotides outside the gene matches: 8. CDR3 nucleotide sequence: TGTGCCAGTACCTACTCCGGGACAGGCAATCAGCCCCAGCATTTT. Translated, it gives CASTYSGTGNQPQHF.

This clonotype has just one count. A much larger clone sits a single nucleotide away, making a read error possible. V gene TRBV6-5 combines with J gene TRBJ2-5; D remains unclear. Germline V gene sequence: CDR1 MNHEY, CDR2 SVGAGI. This CDR3 comprises 15 residues. CDR3 loop: CAGSYSAGTQETQYF. For the CDR3, the DNA is TGTGCCGGCAGTTACTCAGCAGGTACCCAAGAGACCCAGTACTTC.

The J gene is TRBJ1-1, the V gene TRBV6-4; perhaps TRBD1 as D (5 bases). Looked up from germline, CDR1 is MRHNA and CDR2 is SNTAGT. This CDR3 region has 13 residues. V lost 4 bases, J lost 4 bases, and 10 bases lay in between. CDR3 loop: CASSARGSTEAFF. CDR3 bases: TGTGCCAGCAGTGCTAGGGGTAGCACTGAAGCTTTCTTT.

The chain uses TRBV27 and TRBJ2-7; D is perhaps TRBD2 (5 bases). V was trimmed by 8 bases and J by 0 bases, leaving 8 bases between them. Germline values: CDR1 MNHEY, CDR2 SMNVEV (reference sequence). The CDR3 spans 12 residues. In DNA, the CDR3 is TGTGCCAGCGGGAGAGGCTCCTACGAGCAGTACTTC. Translated: CASGRGSYEQYF.